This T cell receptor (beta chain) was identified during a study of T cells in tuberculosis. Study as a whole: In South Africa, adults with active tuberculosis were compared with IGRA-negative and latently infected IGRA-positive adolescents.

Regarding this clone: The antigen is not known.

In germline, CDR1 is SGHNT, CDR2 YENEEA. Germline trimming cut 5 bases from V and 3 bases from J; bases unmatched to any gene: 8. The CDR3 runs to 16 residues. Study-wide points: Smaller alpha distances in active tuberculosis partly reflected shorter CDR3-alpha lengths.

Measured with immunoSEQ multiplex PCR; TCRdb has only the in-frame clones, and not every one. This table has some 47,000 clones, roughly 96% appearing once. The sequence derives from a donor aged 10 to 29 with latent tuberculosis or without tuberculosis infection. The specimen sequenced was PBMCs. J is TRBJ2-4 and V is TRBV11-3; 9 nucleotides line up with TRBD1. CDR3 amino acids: CASSGRDREGKNIQYF. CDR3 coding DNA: TGTGCCAGCAGCGGCCGGGACAGGGAGGGCAAAAACATTCAGTACTTC.